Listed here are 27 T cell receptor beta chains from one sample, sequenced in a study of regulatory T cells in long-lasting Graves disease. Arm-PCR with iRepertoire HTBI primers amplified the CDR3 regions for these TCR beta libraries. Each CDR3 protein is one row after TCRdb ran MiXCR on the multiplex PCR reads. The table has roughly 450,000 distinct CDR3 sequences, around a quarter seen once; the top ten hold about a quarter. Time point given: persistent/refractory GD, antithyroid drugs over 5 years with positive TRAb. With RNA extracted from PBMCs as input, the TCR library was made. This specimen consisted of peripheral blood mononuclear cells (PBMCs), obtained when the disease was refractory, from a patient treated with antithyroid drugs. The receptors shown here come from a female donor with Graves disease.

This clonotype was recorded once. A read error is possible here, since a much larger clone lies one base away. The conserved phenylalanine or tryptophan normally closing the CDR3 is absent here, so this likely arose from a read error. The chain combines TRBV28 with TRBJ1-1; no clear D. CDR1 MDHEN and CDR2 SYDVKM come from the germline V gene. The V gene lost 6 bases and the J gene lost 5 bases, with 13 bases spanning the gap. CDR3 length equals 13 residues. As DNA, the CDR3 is TGTGCCAGCAGCGAAGTCGAACTGACTGAAGCTTTCTCT. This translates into CASSEVELTEAFS.

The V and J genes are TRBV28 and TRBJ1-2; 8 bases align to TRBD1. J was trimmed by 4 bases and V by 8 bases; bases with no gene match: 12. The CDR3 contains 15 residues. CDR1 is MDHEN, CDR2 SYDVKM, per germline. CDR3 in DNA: TGTGCCAGCTGCGATGTGGCAGGGGGCGGCTATGGCTACACCTTC. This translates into CASCDVAGGGYGYTF.

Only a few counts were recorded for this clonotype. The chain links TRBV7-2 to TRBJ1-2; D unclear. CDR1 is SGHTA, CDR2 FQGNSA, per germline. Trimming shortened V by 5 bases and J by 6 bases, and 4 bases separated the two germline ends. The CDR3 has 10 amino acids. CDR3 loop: CASSKNGYTF. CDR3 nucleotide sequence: TGTGCCAGCAGCAAAAATGGCTACACCTTC.

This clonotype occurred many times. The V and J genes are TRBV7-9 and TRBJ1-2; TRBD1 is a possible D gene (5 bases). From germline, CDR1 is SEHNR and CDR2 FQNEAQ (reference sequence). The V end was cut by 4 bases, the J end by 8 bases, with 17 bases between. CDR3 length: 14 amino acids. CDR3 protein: CASSSSRAALGYTF. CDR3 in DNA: TGTGCCAGCAGCTCGTCCAGGGCTGCGTTGGGCTACACCTTC.

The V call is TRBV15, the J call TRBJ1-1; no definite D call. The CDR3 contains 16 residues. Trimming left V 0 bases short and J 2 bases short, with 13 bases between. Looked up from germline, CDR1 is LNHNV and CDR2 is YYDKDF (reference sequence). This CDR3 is CATSRDLFQENTEAFF. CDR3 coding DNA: TGTGCCACCAGCAGAGATTTGTTTCAGGAAAACACTGAAGCTTTCTTT.

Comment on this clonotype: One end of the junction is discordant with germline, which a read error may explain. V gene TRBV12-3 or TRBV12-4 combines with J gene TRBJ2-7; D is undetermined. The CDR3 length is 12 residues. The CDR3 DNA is TGTGCCAGCAGCTTAGACTCGGTAGGGCAGTACTTC. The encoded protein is CASSLDSVGQYF.

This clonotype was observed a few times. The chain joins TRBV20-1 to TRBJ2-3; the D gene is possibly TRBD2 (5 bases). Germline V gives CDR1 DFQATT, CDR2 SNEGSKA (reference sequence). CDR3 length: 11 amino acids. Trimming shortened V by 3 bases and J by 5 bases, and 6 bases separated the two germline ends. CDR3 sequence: CSASGGDTQYF. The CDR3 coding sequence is TGCAGTGCTAGCGGAGGAGATACGCAGTATTTT.

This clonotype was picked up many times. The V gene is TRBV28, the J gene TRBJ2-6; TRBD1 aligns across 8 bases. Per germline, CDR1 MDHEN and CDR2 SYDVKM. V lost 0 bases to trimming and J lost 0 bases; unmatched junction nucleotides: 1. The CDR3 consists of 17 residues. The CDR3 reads CASSLWGQDSGANVLTF. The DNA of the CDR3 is TGTGCCAGCAGTTTATGGGGACAGGACTCTGGGGCCAACGTCCTGACTTTC.

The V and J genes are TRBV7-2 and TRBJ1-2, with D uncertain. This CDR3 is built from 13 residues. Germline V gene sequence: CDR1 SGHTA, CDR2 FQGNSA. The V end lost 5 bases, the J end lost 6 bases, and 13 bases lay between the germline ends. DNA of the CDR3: TGTGCCAGCAGCCCCGGACCCCCAAATGGCTACACCTTC. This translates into CASSPGPPNGYTF.

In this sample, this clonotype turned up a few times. This CDR3 is CASSLAFYEQYF. The CDR3 region has the DNA TGTGCCAGCAGCTTAGCATTTTACGAGCAGTACTTC. The rearrangement uses TRBV7-2 and TRBJ2-7; no firm D call. The length of the CDR3 is 12 residues. The V gene lost 0 bases and the J gene lost 4 bases, with 4 bases spanning the gap. Germline CDR1 SGHTA, CDR2 FQGNSA.

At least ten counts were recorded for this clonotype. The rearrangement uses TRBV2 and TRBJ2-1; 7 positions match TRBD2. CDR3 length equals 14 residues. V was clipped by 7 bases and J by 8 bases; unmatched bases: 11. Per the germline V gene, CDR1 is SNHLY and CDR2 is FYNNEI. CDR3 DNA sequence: TGTGCCAGCACTGAGGGGAGGGTTGGACATGAGCAGTTCTTC. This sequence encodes CASTEGRVGHEQFF.

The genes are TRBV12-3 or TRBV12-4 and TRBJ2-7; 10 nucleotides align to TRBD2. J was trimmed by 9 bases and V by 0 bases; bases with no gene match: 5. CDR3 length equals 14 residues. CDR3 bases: TGTGCCAGCAGTTTAGCCGGGACTAGCGAGGTGCAGTACTTC. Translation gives CASSLAGTSEVQYF.

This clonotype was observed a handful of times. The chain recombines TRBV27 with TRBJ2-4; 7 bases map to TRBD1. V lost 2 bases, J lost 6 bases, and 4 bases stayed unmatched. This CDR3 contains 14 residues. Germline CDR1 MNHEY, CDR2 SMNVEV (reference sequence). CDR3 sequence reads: CASSLRYRGNIQYF. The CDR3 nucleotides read TGTGCCAGCAGTTTAAGGTACAGGGGAAACATTCAGTACTTC.

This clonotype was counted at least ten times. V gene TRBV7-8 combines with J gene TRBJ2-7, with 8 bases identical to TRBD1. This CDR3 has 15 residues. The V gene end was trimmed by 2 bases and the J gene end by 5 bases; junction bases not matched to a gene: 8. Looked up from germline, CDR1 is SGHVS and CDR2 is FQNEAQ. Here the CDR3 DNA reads TGTGCCAGCAGCTTAAACCTACAGGGGGAAAACGAGCAGTACTTC. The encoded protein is CASSLNLQGENEQYF.

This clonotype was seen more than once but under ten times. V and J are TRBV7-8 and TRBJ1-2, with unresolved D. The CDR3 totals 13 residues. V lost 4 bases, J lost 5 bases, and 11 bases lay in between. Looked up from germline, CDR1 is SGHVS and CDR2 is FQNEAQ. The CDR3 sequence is CASSYRAGYGYTF. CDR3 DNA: TGTGCCAGCAGCTACCGGGCGGGTTATGGCTACACCTTC.

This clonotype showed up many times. CDR3 amino acids: CASSQKRETQYF. CDR3 DNA sequence: TGTGCCAGCAGCCAGAAACGGGAGACCCAGTACTTC. The chain carries TRBV12-3 or TRBV12-4 and TRBJ2-5; the D is unclear. V lost 6 bases and J lost 5, with 10 bases in between. This CDR3 is 12 amino acids long.

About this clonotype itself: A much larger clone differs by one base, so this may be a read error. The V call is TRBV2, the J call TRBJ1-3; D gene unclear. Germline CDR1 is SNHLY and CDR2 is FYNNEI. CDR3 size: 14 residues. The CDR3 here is CASQMMDSGNTLYF. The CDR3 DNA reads TGTGCCAGTCAAATGATGGACTCTGGAAACACCCTATATTTT.

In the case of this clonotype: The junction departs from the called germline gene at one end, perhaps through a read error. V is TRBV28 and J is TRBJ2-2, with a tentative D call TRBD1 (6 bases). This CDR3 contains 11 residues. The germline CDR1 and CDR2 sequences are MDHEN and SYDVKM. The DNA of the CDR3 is TGTGCCGGCAGGGGTGCCGGGGAGCTGTTTTTT. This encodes CAGRGAGELFF.

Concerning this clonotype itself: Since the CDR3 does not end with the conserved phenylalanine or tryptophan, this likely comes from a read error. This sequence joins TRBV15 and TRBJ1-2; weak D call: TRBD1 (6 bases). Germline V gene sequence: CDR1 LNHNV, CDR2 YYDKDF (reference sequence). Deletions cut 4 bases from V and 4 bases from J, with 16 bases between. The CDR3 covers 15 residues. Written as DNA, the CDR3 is TGTGCCACCAGCAATAGTAGAGCCAGGGGCTATGGCTACACCTCC. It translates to CATSNSRARGYGYTS.

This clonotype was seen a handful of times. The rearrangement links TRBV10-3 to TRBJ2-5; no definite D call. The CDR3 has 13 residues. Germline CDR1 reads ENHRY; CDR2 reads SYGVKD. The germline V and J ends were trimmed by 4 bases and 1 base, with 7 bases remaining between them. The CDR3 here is CAISVNSQETQYF. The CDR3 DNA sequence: TGTGCCATCAGTGTTAACAGCCAAGAGACCCAGTACTTC.

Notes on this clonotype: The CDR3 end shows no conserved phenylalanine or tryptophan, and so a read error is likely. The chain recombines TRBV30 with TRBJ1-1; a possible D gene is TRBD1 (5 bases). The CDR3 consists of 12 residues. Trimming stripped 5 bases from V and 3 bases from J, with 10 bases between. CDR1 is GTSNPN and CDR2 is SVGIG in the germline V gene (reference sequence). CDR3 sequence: CAWGRDYTEAFL. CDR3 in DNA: TGTGCCTGGGGCAGGGACTACACTGAAGCTTTCCTT.

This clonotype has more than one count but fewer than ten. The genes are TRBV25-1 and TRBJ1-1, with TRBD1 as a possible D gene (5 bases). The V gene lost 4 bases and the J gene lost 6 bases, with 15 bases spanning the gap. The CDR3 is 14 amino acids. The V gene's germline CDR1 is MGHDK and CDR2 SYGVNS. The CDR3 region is CASSGGALDAEAFF. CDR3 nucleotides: TGTGCCAGCAGTGGCGGGGCTTTAGACGCTGAAGCTTTCTTT.

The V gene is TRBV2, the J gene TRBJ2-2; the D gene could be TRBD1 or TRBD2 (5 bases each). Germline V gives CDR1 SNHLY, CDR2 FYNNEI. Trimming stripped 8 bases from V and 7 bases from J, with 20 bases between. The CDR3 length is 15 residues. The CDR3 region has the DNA TGTGCCAGCGGGACGTCGTGGGCGGGCGTCGGGGAGCTGTTTTTT. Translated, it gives CASGTSWAGVGELFF.

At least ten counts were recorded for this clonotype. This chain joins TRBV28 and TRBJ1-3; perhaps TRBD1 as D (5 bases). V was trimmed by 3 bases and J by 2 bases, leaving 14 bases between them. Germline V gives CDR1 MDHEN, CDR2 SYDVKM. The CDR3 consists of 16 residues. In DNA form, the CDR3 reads TGTGCCAGCAGTTTTCAGGGACCATCGGCTGGAAACACCATATATTTT. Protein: CASSFQGPSAGNTIYF. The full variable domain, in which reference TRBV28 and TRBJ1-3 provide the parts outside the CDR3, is DVKVTQSSRYLVKRTGEKVFLECVQDMDHENMFWYRQDPGLGLRLIYFSYDVKMKEKGDIPEGYSVSREKKERFSLILESASTNQTSMYLCASSFQGPSAGNTIYFGEGSWLTVV.

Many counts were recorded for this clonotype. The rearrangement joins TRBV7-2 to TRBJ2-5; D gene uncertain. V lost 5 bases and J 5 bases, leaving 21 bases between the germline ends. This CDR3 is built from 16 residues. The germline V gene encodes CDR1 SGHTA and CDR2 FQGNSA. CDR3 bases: TGTGCCAGCAGCATCGCCGGACGCCTGATCAGCGAGACCCAGTACTTC. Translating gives CASSIAGRLISETQYF.

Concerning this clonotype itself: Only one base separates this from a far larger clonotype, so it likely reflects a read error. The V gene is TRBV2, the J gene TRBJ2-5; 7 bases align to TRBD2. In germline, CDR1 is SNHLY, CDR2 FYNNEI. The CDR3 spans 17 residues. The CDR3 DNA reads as TGTGCCGGCAGCTCGGGGAGGAGGGCGGGAGAGGGAGAGACCCAGTACTTC. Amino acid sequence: CAGSSGRRAGEGETQYF.

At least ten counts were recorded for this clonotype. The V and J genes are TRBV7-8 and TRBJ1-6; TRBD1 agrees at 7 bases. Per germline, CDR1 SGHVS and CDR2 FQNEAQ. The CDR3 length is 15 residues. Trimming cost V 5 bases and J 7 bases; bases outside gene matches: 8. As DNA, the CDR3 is TGTGCCAGCAGCCCATATGGACAGGAGAATTCACCCCTCCACTTT. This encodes CASSPYGQENSPLHF.